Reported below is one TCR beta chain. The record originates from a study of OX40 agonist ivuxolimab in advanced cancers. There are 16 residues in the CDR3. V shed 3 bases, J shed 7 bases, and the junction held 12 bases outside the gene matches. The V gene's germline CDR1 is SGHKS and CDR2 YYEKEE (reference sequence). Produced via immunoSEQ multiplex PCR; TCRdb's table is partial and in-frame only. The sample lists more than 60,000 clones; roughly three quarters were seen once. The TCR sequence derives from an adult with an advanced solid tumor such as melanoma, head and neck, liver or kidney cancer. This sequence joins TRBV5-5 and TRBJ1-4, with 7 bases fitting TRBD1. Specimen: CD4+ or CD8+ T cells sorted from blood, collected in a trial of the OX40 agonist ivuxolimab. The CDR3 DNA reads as TGTGCCAGCAGCTGGATACCTCAGGGGGAAGGTGAAAAACTGTTTTTT. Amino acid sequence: CASSWIPQGEGEKLFF.